These T cell receptor beta chains were read from a single sample in a study of control samples from healthy donors and cancer patients. The table came from immunoSEQ multiplex PCR; TCRdb's copy has only in-frame clones and leaves some out. The sample carries roughly 130,000 clones, roughly 95% recorded once. The sequencing input was blood. Receptors were obtained from a man aged 30 to 39 in good health. Both conserved end residues are part of each CDR3. Fields, in order: D gene, J gene, V gene, clone size, CDR3 protein, CDR3 DNA. The D gene is left open where the match is weak. Clone sizes are given selectively: once, few, many, or a class where the clone is expanded.

D gene: NA
J gene: TRBJ2-7
V gene: TRBV27
clone size: NA
CDR3 protein: CASSSAGAGEQYF
CDR3 DNA: TGTGCCAGCAGTTCCGCCGGGGCTGGCGAGCAGTACTTC

D gene: TRBD1
J gene: TRBJ1-1
V gene: TRBV5-4
clone size: NA
CDR3 protein: CASSLEAGGLTEAFF
CDR3 DNA: TGTGCCAGCAGCTTGGAGGCAGGGGGCCTCACTGAAGCTTTCTTT

D gene: TRBD1
J gene: TRBJ2-5
V gene: TRBV5-1
clone size: NA
CDR3 protein: CASSLAPTGGGQETQYF
CDR3 DNA: TGCGCCAGCAGCTTGGCCCCGACAGGGGGAGGCCAAGAGACCCAGTACTTC

D gene: TRBD2
J gene: TRBJ2-5
V gene: TRBV7-7
clone size: NA
CDR3 protein: CASSPWTSGKETQYF
CDR3 DNA: TGTGCTAGCAGCCCGTGGACTAGCGGAAAAGAGACCCAGTACTTC

D gene: NA
J gene: TRBJ2-2
V gene: TRBV5-1
clone size: NA
CDR3 protein: CASSFNPDRGNTGELFF
CDR3 DNA: TGCGCCAGCAGCTTCAACCCGGATAGGGGAAACACCGGGGAGCTGTTTTTT

D gene: NA
J gene: TRBJ1-5
V gene: TRBV6-6
clone size: NA
CDR3 protein: CASTTAYSNQPQHF
CDR3 DNA: TGTGCCAGCACCACGGCCTATAGCAATCAGCCCCAGCATTTT

D gene: NA
J gene: TRBJ2-1
V gene: TRBV19
clone size: NA
CDR3 protein: CASTYGRNEQFF
CDR3 DNA: TGTGCCAGTACCTATGGACGGAATGAGCAGTTCTTC

D gene: NA
J gene: TRBJ1-1
V gene: TRBV6-2/TRBV6-3
clone size: NA
CDR3 protein: CASSWLQDEAFF
CDR3 DNA: TGTGCCAGCAGTTGGCTACAGGATGAAGCTTTCTTT

D gene: TRBD1
J gene: TRBJ1-2
V gene: TRBV6-5
clone size: NA
CDR3 protein: CASRSATGAFYGYTF
CDR3 DNA: TGTGCCAGCAGGTCGGCCACAGGGGCGTTCTATGGCTACACCTTC

D gene: NA
J gene: TRBJ1-5
V gene: TRBV5-8
clone size: NA
CDR3 protein: CASSGGVQPLSNQPQHF
CDR3 DNA: TGTGCCAGCAGTGGCGGCGTACAACCCTTAAGCAATCAGCCCCAGCATTTT

D gene: TRBD1
J gene: TRBJ1-6
V gene: TRBV25-1
clone size: NA
CDR3 protein: CASSDPRQGQSSPLHF
CDR3 DNA: TGTGCCAGCAGTGACCCTAGACAGGGCCAAAGCTCACCCCTCCACTTT

D gene: TRBD1
J gene: TRBJ1-4
V gene: TRBV5-1
clone size: NA
CDR3 protein: CASSWTGRGEKLFF
CDR3 DNA: TGCGCCAGCAGCTGGACAGGGAGAGGGGAAAAACTGTTTTTT

D gene: NA
J gene: TRBJ1-1
V gene: TRBV6-2/TRBV6-3
clone size: NA
CDR3 protein: CASTPRRVTEAFF
CDR3 DNA: TGTGCCAGCACCCCACGGCGGGTCACTGAAGCTTTCTTT

D gene: NA
J gene: TRBJ1-5
V gene: TRBV4-1
clone size: once
CDR3 protein: CASSQVQGHSNQPQHF
CDR3 DNA: TGCGCCAGCAGCCAAGTCCAGGGGCATAGCAATCAGCCCCAGCATTTT

D gene: NA
J gene: TRBJ2-7
V gene: TRBV6-2/TRBV6-3
clone size: few
CDR3 protein: CASSYSDTYEQYF
CDR3 DNA: TGTGCCAGCAGTTACTCTGACACCTACGAGCAGTACTTC

D gene: NA
J gene: TRBJ1-4
V gene: TRBV15
clone size: NA
CDR3 protein: CATSRDWQINEKLFF
CDR3 DNA: TGTGCCACCAGCAGAGATTGGCAGATTAATGAAAAACTGTTTTTT

D gene: NA
J gene: TRBJ2-5
V gene: TRBV7-2
clone size: once
CDR3 protein: CASSLLGRAAQETQYF
CDR3 DNA: TGTGCCAGCAGCCTACTCGGACGGGCAGCCCAAGAGACCCAGTACTTC

D gene: NA
J gene: TRBJ2-1
V gene: TRBV19
clone size: NA
CDR3 protein: CASTLGQPGLGGEQFF
CDR3 DNA: TGTGCCAGTACCCTGGGACAGCCGGGACTAGGGGGAGAGCAGTTCTTC

D gene: NA
J gene: TRBJ2-7
V gene: TRBV3-1/TRBV3-2
clone size: NA
CDR3 protein: CASSQVYGAYEQYF
CDR3 DNA: TGTGCCAGCAGCCAAGTTTACGGCGCCTACGAGCAGTACTTC

D gene: TRBD1
J gene: TRBJ2-3
V gene: TRBV11-2
clone size: once
CDR3 protein: CASSSQGAPDTQYF
CDR3 DNA: TGTGCCAGCAGCTCACAGGGGGCGCCAGATACGCAGTATTTT

D gene: NA
J gene: TRBJ1-5
V gene: TRBV19
clone size: NA
CDR3 protein: CASSSGRSVSSNQPQHF
CDR3 DNA: TGTGCCAGTAGTTCGGGACGGTCAGTTTCTAGCAATCAGCCCCAGCATTTT

D gene: NA
J gene: TRBJ2-7
V gene: TRBV3-1/TRBV3-2
clone size: NA
CDR3 protein: CASSGPRATEQYF
CDR3 DNA: TGTGCCAGCAGCGGGCCCAGGGCCACCGAGCAGTACTTC

D gene: NA
J gene: TRBJ2-5
V gene: TRBV10-3
clone size: NA
CDR3 protein: CAISERGRETQYF
CDR3 DNA: TGTGCCATCAGTGAGCGGGGGAGGGAGACCCAGTACTTC

D gene: NA
J gene: TRBJ2-5
V gene: TRBV7-2
clone size: NA
CDR3 protein: CASSNIGGGVLGSQETQYF
CDR3 DNA: TGTGCCAGCAGCAACATTGGAGGGGGAGTGTTAGGGAGCCAAGAGACCCAGTACTTC

D gene: NA
J gene: TRBJ2-5
V gene: TRBV7-2
clone size: NA
CDR3 protein: CASSFSQGETQYF
CDR3 DNA: TGTGCCAGCAGCTTTTCACAAGGGGAGACCCAGTACTTC

D gene: NA
J gene: TRBJ1-5
V gene: TRBV27
clone size: NA
CDR3 protein: CASSLAGPVPDQPQHF
CDR3 DNA: TGTGCCAGCAGTTTAGCGGGTCCCGTTCCCGATCAGCCCCAGCATTTT

D gene: NA
J gene: TRBJ1-1
V gene: TRBV2
clone size: NA
CDR3 protein: CASSLGRGIEAFF
CDR3 DNA: TGTGCCAGCAGCCTTGGACGGGGGATCGAAGCTTTCTTT

D gene: NA
J gene: TRBJ1-3
V gene: TRBV30
clone size: NA
CDR3 protein: CAWGHSGNTIYF
CDR3 DNA: TGTGCCTGGGGACATTCTGGAAACACCATATATTTT

D gene: TRBD1
J gene: TRBJ2-5
V gene: TRBV9
clone size: NA
CDR3 protein: CASSPRTGKEETQYF
CDR3 DNA: TGTGCCAGCAGCCCACGGACAGGGAAGGAAGAGACCCAGTACTTC

D gene: NA
J gene: TRBJ2-7
V gene: TRBV5-4
clone size: NA
CDR3 protein: CASSLDSAEGYEQYF
CDR3 DNA: TGTGCCAGCAGCTTGGATTCGGCGGAGGGCTACGAGCAGTACTTC

D gene: NA
J gene: TRBJ1-5
V gene: TRBV27
clone size: NA
CDR3 protein: CASSFGGSNQPQHF
CDR3 DNA: TGTGCCAGCAGTTTTGGGGGTAGCAATCAGCCCCAGCATTTT

D gene: NA
J gene: TRBJ1-2
V gene: TRBV5-8
clone size: NA
CDR3 protein: CASSLGRGQAHF
CDR3 DNA: TGTGCCAGCAGCTTGGGTCGGGGTCAAGCCCACTTC

D gene: NA
J gene: TRBJ2-7
V gene: TRBV4-1
clone size: NA
CDR3 protein: CASSQDVLRSYEQYF
CDR3 DNA: TGCGCCAGCAGCCAAGATGTACTCAGGTCCTACGAGCAGTACTTC

D gene: NA
J gene: TRBJ1-1
V gene: TRBV4-3
clone size: NA
CDR3 protein: CASSQERALGTEAFF
CDR3 DNA: TGCGCCAGCAGCCAAGAAAGGGCCCTGGGTACTGAAGCTTTCTTT

D gene: NA
J gene: TRBJ1-3
V gene: TRBV18
clone size: NA
CDR3 protein: CASSPRDSSSGNTIYF
CDR3 DNA: TGTGCCAGCTCGCCCCGGGACTCCAGCTCTGGAAACACCATATATTTT

D gene: NA
J gene: TRBJ2-7
V gene: TRBV5-1
clone size: NA
CDR3 protein: CASSLGDGAYEQYF
CDR3 DNA: TGCGCCAGCAGCTTGGGGGACGGAGCCTACGAGCAGTACTTC

D gene: NA
J gene: TRBJ2-7
V gene: TRBV6-6
clone size: NA
CDR3 protein: CASSFDRGYYEQYF
CDR3 DNA: TGTGCCAGCAGTTTCGACAGAGGGTACTACGAGCAGTACTTC

D gene: NA
J gene: TRBJ1-3
V gene: TRBV2
clone size: NA
CDR3 protein: CASFSRSTTSGNTIYF
CDR3 DNA: TGTGCCTCGTTTTCCCGTTCCACCACCTCTGGAAACACCATATATTTT

D gene: NA
J gene: TRBJ2-5
V gene: TRBV10-2
clone size: NA
CDR3 protein: CASRPGYQETQYF
CDR3 DNA: TGCGCCAGCAGACCCGGGTACCAAGAGACCCAGTACTTC

D gene: TRBD1
J gene: TRBJ1-2
V gene: TRBV19
clone size: once
CDR3 protein: CASSITAGGDGYGYTF
CDR3 DNA: TGTGCCAGTAGTATAACGGCAGGGGGCGATGGCTATGGCTACACCTTC

D gene: TRBD1
J gene: TRBJ1-5
V gene: TRBV5-8
clone size: NA
CDR3 protein: CASGRTGLSNQPQHF
CDR3 DNA: TGTGCCAGCGGGAGGACAGGGCTTAGCAATCAGCCCCAGCATTTT

D gene: TRBD1
J gene: TRBJ1-1
V gene: TRBV18
clone size: NA
CDR3 protein: CASSRQGAGPEAFF
CDR3 DNA: TGTGCCAGCTCCCGGCAGGGGGCAGGGCCTGAAGCTTTCTTT

D gene: TRBD2
J gene: TRBJ2-3
V gene: TRBV7-6
clone size: NA
CDR3 protein: CASSLTAGGPDTQYF
CDR3 DNA: TGTGCCAGCAGCTTAACGGCGGGGGGGCCGGATACGCAGTATTTT

D gene: NA
J gene: TRBJ1-5
V gene: TRBV9
clone size: NA
CDR3 protein: CASNRGNSNQPQHF
CDR3 DNA: TGTGCCAGCAACCGCGGGAATAGCAATCAGCCCCAGCATTTT